A selection of T cell receptor beta chains follows, all from one sample in a study of T cell responses to AZD1222 COVID-19 vaccine. Data came from immunoSEQ multiplex PCR; TCRdb stores just in-frame clones and leaves some out. The sample has about 190,000 clones, 90% to 95% seen once. Source: peripheral blood, taken on day 0 of AZD1222 vaccination. All receptors come from an adult in good health. Each CDR3 is given with its conserved first and last residue. D genes are given only for firm matches. The size entry is marked missing in some rows and otherwise reads once, few, many or a size class.

V,size,J,D,DNA,CDR3
TRBV2,NA,TRBJ1-1,NA,TGTGCCAGCAGCGGACAGTTAATGGGGACTGAAGCTTTCTTT,CASSGQLMGTEAFF
TRBV27,NA,TRBJ1-4,NA,TGTGCCAGCAGTTTATTAGGCAGGGGCGGGGAAAAACTGTTTTTT,CASSLLGRGGEKLFF
TRBV28,NA,TRBJ1-2,NA,TGTGCCATCAAGAACCGGGGACTTTATGGCTACACCTTC,CAIKNRGLYGYTF
TRBV9,NA,TRBJ2-1,TRBD2,TGTGCCAGCAGCACCCCTCATGCGGGAGGGCCACAAGCCAATGAGCAGTTCTTC,CASSTPHAGGPQANEQFF
TRBV6-5,once,TRBJ1-2,NA,TGTGCCAGCAGTTACTCGACGGTTGGCTATGGCTACACCTTC,CASSYSTVGYGYTF
TRBV11-2,once,TRBJ1-4,NA,TGTGCCAGCGGTCTGGATGAAAAACTGTTTTTT,CASGLDEKLFF
TRBV27,NA,TRBJ1-4,NA,TGTGCCAGCAGTCGCTCCGGGCCCAGGGATGAAAAACTGTTTTTT,CASSRSGPRDEKLFF
TRBV7-7,NA,TRBJ2-7,NA,TGTGCTAGCAGCTTAGGTAGGGACTACGAGCAGTACTTC,CASSLGRDYEQYF
TRBV6-5,NA,TRBJ1-6,NA,TGTGCCAGCAGGAATTTAATCCGGAATAATTCACCCCTCCACTTT,CASRNLIRNNSPLHF
TRBV18,few,TRBJ1-2,NA,TGTGCCAGCTCACCCCCGATGGGGCGCACAGGCTACACCTTC,CASSPPMGRTGYTF
TRBV6-5,NA,TRBJ2-7,TRBD1,TGTGCCAGCAGTTACACCCCGGGACAGATCTCCTACGAGCAGTACTTC,CASSYTPGQISYEQYF
TRBV9,NA,TRBJ2-7,NA,TGTGCCAGCAGCCATGGAAACGTCTCCTACGAGCAGTACTTC,CASSHGNVSYEQYF
TRBV15,NA,TRBJ1-4,NA,TGTGCCACCAGCAAGGGAGGACTTAACGAAAAACTGTTTTTT,CATSKGGLNEKLFF
TRBV28,NA,TRBJ1-4,TRBD1,TGTGCCAGCAGTTTGGGACAGGGGTATGAAAAACTGTTTTTT,CASSLGQGYEKLFF
TRBV30,NA,TRBJ1-1,TRBD1,TGTGCCTGGACGAGAAACAGGGGTCGTACTGAAGCTTTCTTT,CAWTRNRGRTEAFF
TRBV11-2,NA,TRBJ2-1,NA,TGTGCCAGCAGCCCCCCCCTCAATCAACCCAACAATGAGCAGTTCTTC,CASSPPLNQPNNEQFF
TRBV6-5,NA,TRBJ2-7,NA,TGTGCCAGCAGAGACAGAAACCACGAGCAGTACTTC,CASRDRNHEQYF
TRBV21-1,NA,TRBJ1-5,NA,TGTGCCAGCCGAACAGGAGACAATCAGCCCCAGCATTTT,CASRTGDNQPQHF
TRBV28,NA,TRBJ1-6,TRBD1,TGTGCCAGCAGGGCAGGGGGAAGGTCTTCACCCCTCCACTTT,CASRAGGRSSPLHF
TRBV11-3,NA,TRBJ2-1,NA,TGTGCCAGCAGCTTAACAGCCTACAATGAGCAGTTCTTC,CASSLTAYNEQFF
TRBV29-1,once,TRBJ2-5,NA,TGCAGCGTTGAAGTCCGGGAGTCGACCCAGTACTTC,CSVEVRESTQYF
TRBV28,NA,TRBJ2-7,NA,TGTGCCAGTCGGGACAGGGATTTTAGCGGGAGAGATCACATCTACGAGCAGTACTTC,CASRDRDFSGRDHIYEQYF
TRBV7-9,NA,TRBJ1-1,NA,TGTGCCAGCAGCAACTATGACAGATCTCCTGAAGCTTTCTTT,CASSNYDRSPEAFF
TRBV7-8,once,TRBJ2-2,TRBD2,TGTGCCAGCAGCTTAAGGGCTAGCGGGAACACCGGGGAGCTGTTTTTT,CASSLRASGNTGELFF
TRBV3-1/TRBV3-2,NA,TRBJ1-1,NA,TGTGCCAGCAGCCAAGGTCCGGGCGCTGAAGCTTTCTTT,CASSQGPGAEAFF
TRBV12-3/TRBV12-4,NA,TRBJ1-1,NA,TGTGCCAGCCGGGAGGGCGGTTTGACTGAAGCTTTCTTT,CASREGGLTEAFF
TRBV27,NA,TRBJ2-7,NA,TGTGCCAGCAGCCCCAACACGTACGAGCAGTACTTC,CASSPNTYEQYF